One and the same sample provided the 20 T cell receptor beta chains below, sequenced in a study of T cell responses to AZD1222 COVID-19 vaccine. Some clones are missing from TCRdb's copy, which holds only in-frame ones; the method was immunoSEQ multiplex PCR. The table lists 140,000 to 150,000 clones, more than 80% of them singletons. This material consisted of peripheral blood, taken 28 days after the second dose of the MenACWY control vaccine. These receptors were taken from an adult who received the MenACWY meningococcal vaccine as a control.

This clone was seen only a few times. The rearrangement uses TRBV7-2 and TRBJ1-2, with no clear D. The CDR3 sequence is 13 residues long. The V end was cut by 4 bases, the J end by 7 bases, with 13 bases between. Germline-derived CDR1 and CDR2 are SGHTA and FQGNSA. CDR3 residues: CASSSDPGFGYTF. The CDR3, as DNA: TGTGCCAGCAGCTCAGATCCGGGGTTTGGCTACACCTTC.

The chain combines TRBV9 with TRBJ2-5, with D possibly being TRBD2 (6 bases). Germline V gene sequence: CDR1 SGDLS, CDR2 YYNGEE. This CDR3 has 14 residues. Trimming cost V 0 bases and J 1 base, with 7 bases left between them. The CDR3 is CASSVDGSQETQYF. The CDR3, as DNA: TGTGCCAGCAGCGTAGACGGGAGCCAAGAGACCCAGTACTTC.

The chain links TRBV2 to TRBJ2-2; 7 positions match TRBD1. The V gene's germline CDR1 is SNHLY and CDR2 FYNNEI. Unmatched junction bases numbered 4, after V lost 7 bases and J lost 2 bases. CDR3 length equals 14 residues. The CDR3 DNA sequence: TGTGCCAGCAAGGGACAGCCTAACACCGGGGAGCTGTTTTTT. This codes for CASKGQPNTGELFF.

The chain carries TRBV7-9 and TRBJ2-1, with 8 bases fitting TRBD1. The CDR3 loop spans 17 amino acids. V was pared by 2 bases and J by 9 bases, with 15 bases of the junction left unmatched. The germline gives CDR1 SEHNR, CDR2 FQNEAQ (reference sequence). CDR3 loop: CASSLLRSSQGAGEQFF. The CDR3 DNA is TGTGCCAGCAGCTTACTTAGAAGCAGTCAGGGGGCTGGTGAGCAGTTCTTC.

This clone occurred a few times. The chain links TRBV7-9 to TRBJ2-7; TRBD1 or TRBD2 may be the D gene (7 bases each). Germline loops: CDR1 SEHNR, CDR2 FQNEAQ (reference sequence). Trimming pared 5 bases from V and 2 bases from J, leaving 16 bases between. This CDR3 has 15 amino acids. CDR3 bases: TGTGCCAGCAGCCCCTCAGGGGGAGGGCCCTACGAGCAGTACTTC. It is translated as CASSPSGGGPYEQYF.

This sequence joins TRBV5-1 and TRBJ2-7; D possibly corresponds to TRBD1 (8 bases). In germline, CDR1 is SGHRS, CDR2 YFSETQ. This CDR3 region has 14 residues. Between the trimmed V and J ends, which lost 4 bases and 5 bases, there was a span of 16 bases. For the CDR3, the DNA is TGCGCCAGCAGCCAGGGAGGGACAGGCCACGAGCAGTACTTC. Its protein is CASSQGGTGHEQYF.

The chain links TRBV9 to TRBJ2-2; maybe TRBD2 (6 bases). Germline lookup yields CDR1 SGDLS and CDR2 YYNGEE. This CDR3 has 18 residues. V shed 4 bases and J shed 7 bases, with 26 bases lying between them. The CDR3 DNA reads TGTGCCAGCAGCTCGCACCACCGGGGGACCGCCTGGGGCGGGGAGCTGTTTTTT. Translation gives CASSSHHRGTAWGGELFF.

The chain employs TRBV7-2 and TRBJ2-5; 10 bases align to TRBD2. Germline V gene sequence: CDR1 SGHTA, CDR2 FQGNSA. J gave up 2 bases and V 2 bases, and 2 bases lay outside the gene matches. The CDR3 sequence is 15 residues long. The CDR3 DNA follows: TGTGCCAGCAGCTTACGAGCGGGAGGGCAAGAGACCCAGTACTTC. Translation: CASSLRAGGQETQYF.

This sequence joins TRBV28 and TRBJ2-2; no definite D call. Germline CDR1 and CDR2: MDHEN and SYDVKM. The V end lost 8 bases, the J end lost 0 bases, and 13 bases lay between the germline ends. This CDR3 is 15 amino acids long. In DNA form, the CDR3 reads TGTGCCAGCCTGGCGGCGAGCGCGAACACCGGGGAGCTGTTTTTT. Amino acids: CASLAASANTGELFF.

The genes are TRBV6-5 and TRBJ2-2; D uncertain. The CDR3 is made up of 15 amino acids. Germline V CDR1 and CDR2: MNHEY, SVGAGI. V was trimmed by 7 bases and J by 1 base, leaving 13 bases between them. CDR3: CASILAAGNTGELFF. Here the CDR3 DNA reads TGTGCCAGCATCCTCGCAGCAGGGAACACCGGGGAGCTGTTTTTT.

CDR3 sequence (DNA): TGTGCCAGCAGCCAAAAAAAAGAGGCAACTAATGAAAAACTGTTTTTT. Its protein is CASSQKKEATNEKLFF. The genes are TRBV3-1 (or the pseudogene TRBV3-2) and TRBJ1-4; D is ambiguous. V lost 2 bases to trimming and J lost 0 bases, with 10 bases between them. The CDR3 runs to 16 residues. Germline CDR1 is LGHDT and CDR2 is YNNKEL (reference sequence).

J is TRBJ2-1 and V is TRBV29-1; TRBD2 is a possible D gene (5 bases). Trimming shortened V by 6 bases and J by 0 bases, and 15 bases separated the two germline ends. Germline V gene data show CDR1 as SQVTM and CDR2 as ANQGSEA. CDR3 length equals 15 residues. In nucleotides, the CDR3 is TGCAGCGTCCCGGCGGCGGGCCTCTCCTACAATGAGCAGTTCTTC. Amino acids: CSVPAAGLSYNEQFF.

The chain joins TRBV27 to TRBJ1-2; a possible D gene is TRBD1 (5 bases). The CDR3 spans 16 residues. Germline V gene sequence: CDR1 MNHEY, CDR2 SMNVEV (reference sequence). Trimming stripped 0 bases from V and 5 bases from J, with 16 bases between. CDR3 coding DNA: TGTGCCAGCAGTTTATCGATAGGTTGGGGGGAATATGGCTACACCTTC. Amino acids: CASSLSIGWGEYGYTF.

The chain has TRBV2 and TRBJ2-7; 8 bases line up with TRBD2. The ends lost 0 bases at V and 8 bases at J; junction bases unmatched: 6. Germline-derived CDR1 and CDR2 are SNHLY and FYNNEI. The CDR3 consists of 14 residues. The CDR3 sequence: CASSEAPAGVQQYF. CDR3 DNA sequence: TGTGCCAGCAGTGAAGCACCAGCGGGAGTGCAGCAGTACTTC.

This clone was seen only a few times. V is TRBV19 and J is TRBJ2-2; tentative D call: TRBD2 (7 bases). The V gene lost 4 bases and the J gene lost 3 bases, with 12 bases spanning the gap. CDR3 length equals 15 residues. CDR1 is LNHDA, CDR2 SQIVND, per germline (reference sequence). CDR3 bases: TGTGCCAGTAGTAGCGGCGGGGGCTACACCGGGGAGCTGTTTTTT. Encoded protein: CASSSGGGYTGELFF.

This chain connects TRBV19 to TRBJ2-5; D tentatively fits TRBD1 or TRBD2 (7 bases each). Germline CDR1 and CDR2: LNHDA and SQIVND (reference sequence). There are 16 residues in the CDR3. V gave up 7 bases and J gave up 2 bases, with 20 bases separating them. The CDR3 bases are TGTGCCAGTACTTCAGGGGGGGCCGGTGGGCAAGAGACCCAGTACTTC. This sequence encodes CASTSGGAGGQETQYF. Drawing the rest from reference TRBV19 and TRBJ2-5, the complete variable domain is DGGITQSPKYLFRKEGQNVTLSCEQNLNHDAMYWYRQDPGQGLRLIYYSQIVNDFQKGDIAEGYSVSREKKESFPLTVTSAQKNPTAFYLCASTSGGAGGQETQYFGPGTRLLVL.

The chain carries TRBV3-1 (or the pseudogene TRBV3-2) and TRBJ1-4; 7 bases agree with TRBD1. The V segment lost 1 base and the J segment 7 bases; nucleotides outside the gene matches: 6. The CDR3 is 15 amino acids. Looked up from germline, CDR1 is LGHDT and CDR2 is YNNKEL (reference sequence). The CDR3 DNA is TGTGCCAGCAGCCAAGCGCAGGGGGGTCGTGAAAAACTGTTTTTT. Translation gives CASSQAQGGREKLFF.

The chain couples TRBV14 to TRBJ1-2, with D possibly TRBD1 on 6 matching bases. Germline V gives CDR1 SGHDN, CDR2 FVKESK. This CDR3 spans 15 amino acids. With 2 bases removed from V and 3 bases from J, the gap between germline ends came to 13 bases. CDR3 sequence: CASSQTGGGDYGYTF. The CDR3 DNA reads as TGTGCCAGCAGCCAAACCGGGGGGGGCGACTATGGCTACACCTTC.

V and J are TRBV19 and TRBJ2-1; D not resolved. Germline V gene sequence: CDR1 LNHDA, CDR2 SQIVND (reference sequence). The CDR3 is 15 amino acids. Trimming left V 2 bases short and J 0 bases short, with 8 bases between. The CDR3 sequence is CASSISPSSYNEQFF. As DNA, the CDR3 is TGTGCCAGTAGTATATCCCCAAGCTCCTACAATGAGCAGTTCTTC.

The V gene is TRBV6-2 or TRBV6-3, the J gene TRBJ2-5; D perhaps matches TRBD2 (6 bases). V was shortened by 6 bases and J by 8 bases, with 25 bases between the two germline ends. CDR1 is MNHEY, CDR2 SVGEGT, per germline. CDR3 length: 16 residues. The CDR3 region has the DNA TGTGCCAGCAGCGGTGCGGGGCAGGCGGTAGAAGTAACCCAGTACTTC. This sequence encodes CASSGAGQAVEVTQYF.